This T cell receptor (beta chain) was sequenced for a study of preoperative IRX-2 immunotherapy in early breast cancer. Deletions cut 2 bases from V and 1 base from J, with 16 bases between. This CDR3 is 16 amino acids long. Germline loops: CDR1 SGHRS, CDR2 YFSETQ. Sample treatment: preoperative locoregional IRX-2 cytokine immunotherapy. TCRdb keeps only in-frame clones here, not all; method: immunoSEQ multiplex PCR. The repertoire includes about 62,000 clones, roughly 94% of them detected once, and roughly 1.8% sits in the top ten. The rearrangement links TRBV5-1 to TRBJ2-7, with D possibly matching TRBD1 (6 bases). This specimen was acquired from a patient treated with IRX-2 immunotherapy. This receptor was taken from a human donor with breast cancer. The CDR3: CASSLDLGTNSYEQYF. CDR3 DNA sequence: TGCGCCAGCAGCTTAGATCTCGGGACAAATTCCTACGAGCAGTACTTC.